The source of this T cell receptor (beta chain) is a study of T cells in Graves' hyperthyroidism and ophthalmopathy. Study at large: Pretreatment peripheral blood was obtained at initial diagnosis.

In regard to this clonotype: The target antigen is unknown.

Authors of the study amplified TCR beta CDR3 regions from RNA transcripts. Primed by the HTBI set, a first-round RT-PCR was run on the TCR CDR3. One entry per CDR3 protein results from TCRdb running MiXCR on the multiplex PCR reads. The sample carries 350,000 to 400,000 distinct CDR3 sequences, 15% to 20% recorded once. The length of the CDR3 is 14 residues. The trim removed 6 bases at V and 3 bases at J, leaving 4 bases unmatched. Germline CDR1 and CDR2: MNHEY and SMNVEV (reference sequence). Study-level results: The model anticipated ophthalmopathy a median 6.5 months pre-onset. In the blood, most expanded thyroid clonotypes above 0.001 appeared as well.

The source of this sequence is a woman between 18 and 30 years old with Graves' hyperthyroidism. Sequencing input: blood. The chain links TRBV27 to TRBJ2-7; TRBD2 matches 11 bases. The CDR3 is CASSIAGGGYEQYF. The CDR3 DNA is TGTGCCAGCAGCATAGCGGGAGGGGGCTACGAGCAGTACTTC.